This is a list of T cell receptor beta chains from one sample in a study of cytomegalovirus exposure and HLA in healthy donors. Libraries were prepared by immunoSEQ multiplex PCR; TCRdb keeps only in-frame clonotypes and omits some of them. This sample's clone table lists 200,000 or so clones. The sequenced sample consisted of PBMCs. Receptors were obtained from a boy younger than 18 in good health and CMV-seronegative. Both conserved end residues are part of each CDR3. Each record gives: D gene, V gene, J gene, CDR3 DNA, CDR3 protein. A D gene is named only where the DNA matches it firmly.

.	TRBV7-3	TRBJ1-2	TGTGCCAGCAGCTTAGAGGCTTATCGGGGCTACACCTTC	CASSLEAYRGYTF
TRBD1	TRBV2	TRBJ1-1	TGTGCCAGCAGTAGTAGGGTGAGGGGGCGGGTAAGCACTGAAGCTTTCTTT	CASSSRVRGRVSTEAFF
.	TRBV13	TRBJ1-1	TGTGCCAGCAGCTTAGTGTATACTGAAGCTTTCTTT	CASSLVYTEAFF
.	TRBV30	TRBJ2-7	TGTGCCCTCTCCCCGGACACCTACGAGCAGTACTTC	CALSPDTYEQYF
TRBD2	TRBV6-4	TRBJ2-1	TGTGCCAGCAGTGAAGGGACTAGCGGAAACAATGAGCAGTTCTTC	CASSEGTSGNNEQFF
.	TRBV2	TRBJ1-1	TGTGCCAGCAGTGTAGGACAATACAACACTGAAGCTTTCTTT	CASSVGQYNTEAFF
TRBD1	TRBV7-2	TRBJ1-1	TGTGCCAGCAGCATCAGGGGGTGGACTGAAGCTTTCTTT	CASSIRGWTEAFF
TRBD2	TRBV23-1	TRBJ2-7	TGCGCCAGCAGTCACCCGCGTCAGCGGGGCTACGAGCAGTACTTC	CASSHPRQRGYEQYF
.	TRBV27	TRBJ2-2	TGTGCCAGCAGCTCACCGGGCGGGGAGCTGTTTTTT	CASSSPGGELFF
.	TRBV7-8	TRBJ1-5	TGTGCCAGCAGCCCGTTAACAGGGAGGGAGGATCAGCCCCAGCATTTT	CASSPLTGREDQPQHF
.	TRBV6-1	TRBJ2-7	TGTGCCAGCAGTGAAGGACAGTACTACGAGCAGTACTTC	CASSEGQYYEQYF
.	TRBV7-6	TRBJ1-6	TGTGCCAGCAGCCTGGGGAGGGGCAATTTAAATTCACCCCTCCACTTT	CASSLGRGNLNSPLHF
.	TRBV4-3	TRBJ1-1	TGCGCCAGCAGCCCGGGGTTTCGAGCTGAAGCTTTCTTT	CASSPGFRAEAFF
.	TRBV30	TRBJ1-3	TGTGCCTGGATAGGGGCCGGCTCTGGAAACACCATATATTTT	CAWIGAGSGNTIYF
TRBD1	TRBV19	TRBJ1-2	TGTGCCAGTAGTGATGGGACAGAGCGCTATGGCTACACCTTC	CASSDGTERYGYTF
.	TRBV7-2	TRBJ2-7	TGTGCCAGCAGCCCAGGGGCCTCCTATTACGAGCAGTACTTC	CASSPGASYYEQYF
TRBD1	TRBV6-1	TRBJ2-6	TGTGCCAGCCGCGACAGGGCTGGGGCCAACGTCCTGACTTTC	CASRDRAGANVLTF
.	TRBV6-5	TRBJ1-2	TGTGCCAGCACCACGGGACAAATCTATGGCTACACCTTC	CASTTGQIYGYTF
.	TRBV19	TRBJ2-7	TGTGCCAGTCGTTCTGAGGGGGTCGACGAGCAGTACTTC	CASRSEGVDEQYF
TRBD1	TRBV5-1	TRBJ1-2	TGCGCCAGCAGCTTGGGCGGCAGGGGGGATGGCTACACCTTC	CASSLGGRGDGYTF
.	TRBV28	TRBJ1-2	TGTGCCAGCAGTCTCACAGGGTCTAACTATGGCTACACCTTC	CASSLTGSNYGYTF
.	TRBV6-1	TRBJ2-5	TGTGCCAGCACTCCGGGGGGCAGGGTGGAGACCCAGTACTTC	CASTPGGRVETQYF
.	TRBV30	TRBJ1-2	TGTGCCTGGTCCTCGAGAGGCGGCACCAACTATGGCTACACCTTC	CAWSSRGGTNYGYTF
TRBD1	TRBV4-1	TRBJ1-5	TGCGCCAGCAGCCAGCTAGCCGGGACAGGGGTATATCAGCCCCAGCATTTT	CASSQLAGTGVYQPQHF
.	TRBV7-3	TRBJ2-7	TGTGCCAGCAGCTTAAGCGACAGCGCCTACGAGCAGTACTTC	CASSLSDSAYEQYF
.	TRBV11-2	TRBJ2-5	TGTGCCAGCAGCTTAGGGAACAGGGAAGAGACCCAGTACTTC	CASSLGNREETQYF
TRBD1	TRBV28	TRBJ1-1	TGTGCCAGCAGTACAACAGGGGGGAGGTATGACACTGAAGCTTTCTTT	CASSTTGGRYDTEAFF
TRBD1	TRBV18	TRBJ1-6	TGTGCCAGCTCAATTCAGGGACAGACCAATTCACCCCTCCACTTT	CASSIQGQTNSPLHF
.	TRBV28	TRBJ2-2	TGTGCCAGCAGTTCACGGGACACCAACACCGGGGAGCTGTTTTTT	CASSSRDTNTGELFF
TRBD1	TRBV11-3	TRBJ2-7	TGTGCCATTGGGACAGGGGTTTCCTACGAGCAGTACTTC	CAIGTGVSYEQYF
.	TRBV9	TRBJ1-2	TGTGCCAGCAGCGACGGGAATCCAGGGGATGGCTACACCTTC	CASSDGNPGDGYTF
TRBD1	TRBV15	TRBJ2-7	TGTGCCACCAGCAGAAAGACAGGGGCAAACGAGCAGTACTTC	CATSRKTGANEQYF
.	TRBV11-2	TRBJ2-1	TGTGCCCAAGAGTCGGAGAATGAGCAGTTCTTC	CAQESENEQFF
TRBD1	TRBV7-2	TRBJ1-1	TGTGCCAGCAGCCCGCACGGACAGGGGGGAACTGAAGCTTTCTTT	CASSPHGQGGTEAFF
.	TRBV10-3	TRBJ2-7	TGTGCCGCATGGGGAGAGCAGGCCTACGAGCAGTACTTC	CAAWGEQAYEQYF
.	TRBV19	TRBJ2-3	TGTGCCAGTAGCGGAAGCACGGGGGCAGATACGCAGTATTTT	CASSGSTGADTQYF
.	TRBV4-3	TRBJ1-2	TGCGCCAGCAGCCAAGATGCGGCAGGGCGGCATAACTATGGCTACACCTTC	CASSQDAAGRHNYGYTF
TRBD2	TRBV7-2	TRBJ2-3	TGTGCCAGCACCCCTAGCGGGGTAGATACGCAGTATTTT	CASTPSGVDTQYF
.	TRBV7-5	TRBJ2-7	TGTGTCAGAAGCTTAGTCAGGGGGCACTACGAGCAGTACTTC	CVRSLVRGHYEQYF
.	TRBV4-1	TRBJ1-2	TGCGCCAGCACCCTAAGGGGGACACTGGGAGGCTACACCTTC	CASTLRGTLGGYTF
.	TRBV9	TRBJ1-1	TGTGCCAGCAGCGTAGCCCAGGGGAGGAACACTGAAGCTTTCTTT	CASSVAQGRNTEAFF
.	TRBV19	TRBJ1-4	TGTGCCACCGGGACACCCTGGGGTGAAAAACTGTTTTTT	CATGTPWGEKLFF
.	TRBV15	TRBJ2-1	TGTGCCACCAGCAGAGATAAGGCAGGTAACAATGAGCAGTTCTTC	CATSRDKAGNNEQFF
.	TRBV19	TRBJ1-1	TGTGCCAGTAGTGAGAGGTACGACGCTTTCTTT	CASSERYDAFF
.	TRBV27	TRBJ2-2	TGTGCCAGCAGTTTTCACCACAGTACCGGGGAGCTGTTTTTT	CASSFHHSTGELFF
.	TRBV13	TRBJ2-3	TGTGCCAGCAGCTTTGCGGTTGCACAGGGACCAGATACGCAGTATTTT	CASSFAVAQGPDTQYF
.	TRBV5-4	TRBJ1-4	TGTGCCAGCAGCCTGTCAGGGGCCCCTAATGAAAAACTGTTTTTT	CASSLSGAPNEKLFF
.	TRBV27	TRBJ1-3	TGTGCCAGCAGTCCCACAAAGAGGTTCTCTGGAAACACCATATATTTT	CASSPTKRFSGNTIYF
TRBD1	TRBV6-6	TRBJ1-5	TGTGCCAGCTGCCGGGACAGGAAGGCTTGGGAGCCCCAGCATTTT	CASCRDRKAWEPQHF
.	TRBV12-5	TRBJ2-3	TGTGCTAGTGGTTTGGTACGTGCGGGGGCAACAGATACGCAGTATTTT	CASGLVRAGATDTQYF
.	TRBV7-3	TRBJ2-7	TGTGCCAGCAGCCTAGCAGCGGCGGGACCGTACGAGCAGTACTTC	CASSLAAAGPYEQYF
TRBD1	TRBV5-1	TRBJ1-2	TGCGCCAGCAGCTTGGCCGCCAGGGGGAGTCCTAACTATGGCTACACCTTC	CASSLAARGSPNYGYTF